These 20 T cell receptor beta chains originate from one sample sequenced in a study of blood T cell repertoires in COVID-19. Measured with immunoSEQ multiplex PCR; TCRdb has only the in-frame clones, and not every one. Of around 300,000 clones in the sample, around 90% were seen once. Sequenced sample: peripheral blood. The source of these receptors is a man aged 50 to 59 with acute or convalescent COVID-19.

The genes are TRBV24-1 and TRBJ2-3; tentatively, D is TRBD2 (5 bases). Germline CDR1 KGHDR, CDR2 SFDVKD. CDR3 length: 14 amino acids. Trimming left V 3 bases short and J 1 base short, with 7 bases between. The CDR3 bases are TGTGCCACCAGTGATCGGGGAGGCACAGATACGCAGTATTTT. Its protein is CATSDRGGTDTQYF.

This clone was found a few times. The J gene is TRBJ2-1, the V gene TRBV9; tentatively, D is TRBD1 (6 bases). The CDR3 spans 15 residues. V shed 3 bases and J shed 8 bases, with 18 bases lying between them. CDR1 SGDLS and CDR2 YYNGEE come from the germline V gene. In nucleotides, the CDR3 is TGTGCCAGCAGCGCAGGGGCATTCCTCATGGATGAGCAGTTCTTC. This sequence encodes CASSAGAFLMDEQFF.

For the CDR3, the DNA is TGCGCCAGCAGCTTGGCAGGGGGGAGTAAAGAGACCCAGTACTTC. This sequence encodes CASSLAGGSKETQYF. The chain employs TRBV5-1 and TRBJ2-5; TRBD1 is a possible D gene (7 bases). CDR3 length equals 15 residues. Germline lookup yields CDR1 SGHRS and CDR2 YFSETQ. V lost 0 bases and J 3 bases, leaving 12 bases between the germline ends.

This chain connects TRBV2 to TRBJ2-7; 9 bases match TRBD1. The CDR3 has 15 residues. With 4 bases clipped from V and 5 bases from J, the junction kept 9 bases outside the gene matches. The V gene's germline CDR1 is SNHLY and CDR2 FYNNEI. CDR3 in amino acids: CASSGTGTGRDEQYF. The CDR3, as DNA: TGTGCCAGCAGTGGGACCGGGACAGGGAGGGACGAGCAGTACTTC.

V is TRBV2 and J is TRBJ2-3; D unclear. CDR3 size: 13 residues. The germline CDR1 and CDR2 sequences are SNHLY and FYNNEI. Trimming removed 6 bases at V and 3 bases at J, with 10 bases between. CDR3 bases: TGTGCCAGCAGAGTGAGGTTGACAGATACGCAGTATTTT. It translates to CASRVRLTDTQYF.

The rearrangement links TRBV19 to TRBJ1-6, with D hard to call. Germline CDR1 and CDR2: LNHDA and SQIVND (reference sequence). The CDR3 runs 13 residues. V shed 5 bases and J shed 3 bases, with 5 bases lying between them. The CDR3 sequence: CASSDSYNSPLHF. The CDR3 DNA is TGTGCCAGTAGTGATAGCTATAATTCACCCCTCCACTTT.

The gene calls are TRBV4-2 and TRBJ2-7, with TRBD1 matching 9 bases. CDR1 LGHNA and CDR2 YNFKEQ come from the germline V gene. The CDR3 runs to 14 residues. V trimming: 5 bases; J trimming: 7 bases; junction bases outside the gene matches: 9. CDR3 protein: CASSTGGGVREQYF. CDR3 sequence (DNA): TGTGCCAGCAGCACAGGGGGCGGGGTTCGGGAGCAGTACTTC.

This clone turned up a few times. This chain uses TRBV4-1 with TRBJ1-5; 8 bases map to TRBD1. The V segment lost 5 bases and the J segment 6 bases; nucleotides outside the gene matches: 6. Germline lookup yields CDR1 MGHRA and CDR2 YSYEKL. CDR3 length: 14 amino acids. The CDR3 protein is CASSYGQGGQPQHF. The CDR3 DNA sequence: TGCGCCAGCAGCTATGGACAGGGAGGTCAGCCCCAGCATTTT.

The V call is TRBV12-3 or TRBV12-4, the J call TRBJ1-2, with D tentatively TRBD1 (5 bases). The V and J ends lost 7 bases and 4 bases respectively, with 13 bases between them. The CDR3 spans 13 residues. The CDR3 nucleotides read TGTGCCAGCACACGGGGGGGGATCTATGGCTACACCTTC. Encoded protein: CASTRGGIYGYTF.

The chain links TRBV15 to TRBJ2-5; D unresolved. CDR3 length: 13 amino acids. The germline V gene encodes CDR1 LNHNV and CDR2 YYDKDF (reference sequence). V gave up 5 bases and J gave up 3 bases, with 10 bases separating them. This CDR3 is CATSGRQKETQYF. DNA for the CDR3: TGTGCCACCAGCGGAAGACAAAAAGAGACCCAGTACTTC.

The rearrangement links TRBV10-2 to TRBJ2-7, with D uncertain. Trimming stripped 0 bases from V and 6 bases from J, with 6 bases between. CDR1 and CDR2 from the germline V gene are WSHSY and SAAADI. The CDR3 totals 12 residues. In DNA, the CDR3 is TGCGCCAGCAGTGAGTCGACAACCGAGCAGTACTTC. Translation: CASSESTTEQYF.

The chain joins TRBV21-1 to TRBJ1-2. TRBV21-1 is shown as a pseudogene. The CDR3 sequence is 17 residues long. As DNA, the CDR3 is TGTGCCAGCAGCAATCGTATCACGAGGGAGAGGGACTATGGCTACACCTTC. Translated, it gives CASSNRITRERDYGYTF.

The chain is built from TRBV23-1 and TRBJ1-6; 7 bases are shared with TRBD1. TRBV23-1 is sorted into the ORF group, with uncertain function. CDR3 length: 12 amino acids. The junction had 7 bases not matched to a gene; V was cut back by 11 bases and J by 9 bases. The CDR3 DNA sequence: TGCGCCTGTGACAGGGAAGGTTCACCCCTCCACTTT. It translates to CACDREGSPLHF.

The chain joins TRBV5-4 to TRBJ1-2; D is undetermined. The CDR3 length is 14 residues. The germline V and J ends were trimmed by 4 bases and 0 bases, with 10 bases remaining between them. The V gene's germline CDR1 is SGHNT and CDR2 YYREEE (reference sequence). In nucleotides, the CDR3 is TGTGCCAGCAGCCTTGTGGGAGCTAACTATGGCTACACCTTC. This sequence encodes CASSLVGANYGYTF.

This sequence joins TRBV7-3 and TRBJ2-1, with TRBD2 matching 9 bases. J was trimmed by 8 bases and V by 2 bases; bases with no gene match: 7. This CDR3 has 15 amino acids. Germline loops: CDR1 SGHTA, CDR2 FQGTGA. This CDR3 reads CASSLDPGTSYEQFF. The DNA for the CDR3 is TGTGCCAGCAGCTTAGACCCAGGGACTAGCTATGAGCAGTTCTTC. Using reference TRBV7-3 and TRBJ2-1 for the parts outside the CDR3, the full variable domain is GAGVSQTPSNKVTEKGKYVELRCDPISGHTALYWYRQSLGQGPEFLIYFQGTGAADDSGLPNDRFFAVRPEGSVSTLKIQRTERGDSAVYLCASSLDPGTSYEQFFGPGTRLTVL.

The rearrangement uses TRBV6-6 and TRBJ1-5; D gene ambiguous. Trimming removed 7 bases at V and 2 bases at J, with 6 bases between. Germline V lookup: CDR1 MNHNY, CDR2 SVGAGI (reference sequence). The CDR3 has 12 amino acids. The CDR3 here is CASTVGNQPQHF. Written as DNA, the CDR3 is TGTGCCAGCACCGTAGGCAATCAGCCCCAGCATTTT.

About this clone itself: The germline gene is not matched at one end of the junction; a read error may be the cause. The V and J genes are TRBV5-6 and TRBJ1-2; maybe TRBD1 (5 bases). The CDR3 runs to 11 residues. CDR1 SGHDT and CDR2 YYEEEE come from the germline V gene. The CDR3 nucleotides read TGTGCCAGCAGCTTGGATCTGAGACAGCTCTTC. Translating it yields CASSLDLRQLF.

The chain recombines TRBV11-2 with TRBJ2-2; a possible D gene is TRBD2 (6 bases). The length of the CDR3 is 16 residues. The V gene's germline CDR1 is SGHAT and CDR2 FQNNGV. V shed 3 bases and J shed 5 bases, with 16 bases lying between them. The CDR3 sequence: CASSFRASEGTGELFF. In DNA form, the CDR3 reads TGTGCCAGCAGCTTCCGGGCCTCGGAGGGGACCGGGGAGCTGTTTTTT.

This CDR3 is CASSPRRSDSTYGYTF. DNA for the CDR3: TGTGCCAGCTCACCACGAAGGTCCGACAGCACCTATGGCTACACCTTC. The genes are TRBV18 and TRBJ1-2, with a possible D match to TRBD1 (5 bases). CDR1 and CDR2 (germline): KGHSH, LQKENI. V was cut by 1 base and J by 4 bases, with 16 bases left in between. The CDR3 totals 16 residues.

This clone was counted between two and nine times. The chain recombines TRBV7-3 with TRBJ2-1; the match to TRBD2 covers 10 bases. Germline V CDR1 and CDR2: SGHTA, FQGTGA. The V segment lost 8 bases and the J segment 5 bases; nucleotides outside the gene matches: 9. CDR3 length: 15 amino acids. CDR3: CASGATSGINNEQFF. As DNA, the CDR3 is TGTGCCAGCGGAGCAACTAGCGGGATAAACAATGAGCAGTTCTTC.